In this sample, the clone carrying this T cell receptor beta chain turned up a few times. What it binds is unknown. One entry per CDR3 protein results from TCRdb running MiXCR on the reads. Of some 920,000 distinct CDR3 sequences in the sample, 30% to 40% were seen once. This sample is drawn from a study of T cell repertoires in cytomegalovirus infection. The length of the CDR3 is 18 residues. Per the germline V gene, CDR1 is SEHNR and CDR2 is FQNEAQ (reference sequence). The J segment lost 5 bases and the V segment lost 4 bases, leaving 14 bases of the junction unmatched. The chain employs TRBV7-9 and TRBJ2-5; 12 bases agree with TRBD1. This TCR came from a human donor in good health (CMV status not recorded). Some clones in this sample may be carry-over from other donors' samples. The source was cultured CD8+ T cells from PBMCs, collected from culture after CMV antigen stimulation. For the CDR3, the DNA is TGTGCCAGCAGCTCGACCCTTGGGACAGGGGGCAGCGGGGAGACCCAGTACTTC. Protein: CASSSTLGTGGSGETQYF.